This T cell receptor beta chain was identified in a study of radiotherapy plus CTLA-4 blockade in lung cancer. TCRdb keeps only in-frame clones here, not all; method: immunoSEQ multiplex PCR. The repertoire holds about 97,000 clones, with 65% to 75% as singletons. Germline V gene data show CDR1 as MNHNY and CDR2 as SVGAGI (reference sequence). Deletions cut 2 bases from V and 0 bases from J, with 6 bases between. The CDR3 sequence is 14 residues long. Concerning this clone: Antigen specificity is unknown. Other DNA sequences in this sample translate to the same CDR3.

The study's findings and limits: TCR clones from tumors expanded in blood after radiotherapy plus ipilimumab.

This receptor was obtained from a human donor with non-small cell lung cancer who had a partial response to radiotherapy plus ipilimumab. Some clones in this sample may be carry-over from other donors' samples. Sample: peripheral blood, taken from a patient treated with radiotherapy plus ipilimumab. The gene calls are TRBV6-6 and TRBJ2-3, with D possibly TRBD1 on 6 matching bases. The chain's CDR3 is CASSYGQSTDTQYF. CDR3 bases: TGTGCCAGCAGTTACGGACAGAGCACAGATACGCAGTATTTT.